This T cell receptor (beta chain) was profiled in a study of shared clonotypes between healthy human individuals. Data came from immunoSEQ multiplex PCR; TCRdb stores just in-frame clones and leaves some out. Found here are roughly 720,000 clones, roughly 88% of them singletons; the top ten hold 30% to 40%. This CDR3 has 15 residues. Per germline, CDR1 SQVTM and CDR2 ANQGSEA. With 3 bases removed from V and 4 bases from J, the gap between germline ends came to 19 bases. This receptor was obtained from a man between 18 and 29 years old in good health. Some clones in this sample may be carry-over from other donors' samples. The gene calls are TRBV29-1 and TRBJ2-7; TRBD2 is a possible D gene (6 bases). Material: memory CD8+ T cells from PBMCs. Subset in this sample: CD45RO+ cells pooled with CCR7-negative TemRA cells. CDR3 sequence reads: CSVDSRLSGEYEQYF. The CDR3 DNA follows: TGCAGCGTTGATAGCCGACTATCGGGGGAGTACGAGCAGTACTTC.